The clone carrying this TCR beta chain was recorded only once. Its antigen is unknown. This record belongs to a study of graft-versus-host responses after intestinal transplantation. Overall study context: Each recipient received anti-thymocyte globulin induction, then tacrolimus and steroids for two to three years. Study conclusions and caveats: Detection of GvH clones occurred in recipient marrow, and some had their first appearance in ileum or blood.

Sequencing used immunoSEQ multiplex PCR; TCRdb keeps in-frame clones, though not all of them. This table holds 90,000 to 150,000 clones, around 96% found once. The germline V gene has CDR1 SNHLY and CDR2 FYNNEI. The V segment lost 0 bases and the J segment 1 base; nucleotides outside the gene matches: 1. This CDR3 contains 16 residues. This sequence was found in a human donor who received an intestinal transplant. The material sequenced was unstimulated CD8+ T cells sorted from spleen or lymph node cells, taken before intestinal transplant. This chain uses TRBV2 with TRBJ2-2, with 8 nucleotides matching TRBD2. CDR3 DNA: TGTGCCAGCAGTGAAGCGGCGGGGGGGAACACCGGGGAGCTGTTTTTT. This sequence encodes CASSEAAGGNTGELFF. Variable domain in full (rest from reference TRBV2 and TRBJ2-2): EPEVTQTPSHQVTQMGQEVILRCVPISNHLYFYWYRQILGQKVEFLVSFYNNEISEKSEIFDDQFSVERPDGSNFTLKIRSTKLEDSAMYFCASSEAAGGNTGELFFGEGSRLTVL.